Listed below are T cell receptor beta chains from one sample, sequenced in a study of shared clonotypes between healthy human individuals. Data came from immunoSEQ multiplex PCR; TCRdb stores just in-frame clones and leaves some out. The sample has 1,400,000 or so clones, approximately 98.5% seen once. The sequenced material came from naive CD4+ T cells sorted from blood. The receptors derive from a man aged 25 to 40 in good health. The CDR3 runs from the conserved cysteine through the conserved F or W. A D gene is named only where the DNA matches it firmly. A clone size is listed for some rows: how often the clone was seen (once, few, many), or a class if it is expanded.

TRBD1	.	TRBJ2-7	TRBV6-5	TGTGCCAGCCAGACCGGGACAGGGGGCTCCTACGAGCAGTACTTC	CASQTGTGGSYEQYF
.	.	TRBJ2-6	TRBV7-2	TGTGCCAGCAGCTTAGTTGCGGGGAGTGGGGCCAACGTCCTGACTTTC	CASSLVAGSGANVLTF
.	.	TRBJ1-5	TRBV10-3	TGTGCCATCAGTGAGTCGGGTTTGAGGGGGACGGCGGGCAATCAGCCCCAGCATTTT	CAISESGLRGTAGNQPQHF
.	.	TRBJ2-5	TRBV2	TGTGCCAGCACGGGCCTCGAGACCCAGTACTTC	CASTGLETQYF
TRBD1	.	TRBJ1-4	TRBV5-8	TGTGCCAGCAGCTTCCGGGACAGGGATTTAACGGGTGAAAAACTGTTTTTT	CASSFRDRDLTGEKLFF
.	.	TRBJ1-2	TRBV28	TGTGCCAGCAGTTTACGACAATATGGCTACACCTTC	CASSLRQYGYTF
TRBD1	once	TRBJ2-2	TRBV10-3	TGTGCCTCGAAAAGGCCCGGGACAGGGCTATCCGGGGAGCTGTTTTTT	CASKRPGTGLSGELFF
.	.	TRBJ1-1	TRBV18	TGTGCCAGCTCACCAGGGCAGACCCCCATTATGAACACTGAAGCTTTCTTT	CASSPGQTPIMNTEAFF
.	.	TRBJ2-7	TRBV6-5	TGTGCCAGCAGGGCTGGGGGGTTCTCCTACGAGCAGTACTTC	CASRAGGFSYEQYF
.	.	TRBJ2-5	TRBV6-5	TGTGCCAGCAGGGGACTGAGCCGGCAAGAGACCCAGTACTTC	CASRGLSRQETQYF
.	.	TRBJ2-3	TRBV9	TGTGCCAGCAGCAGTCCCCTAGTCACAGATACGCAGTATTTT	CASSSPLVTDTQYF
.	.	TRBJ2-2	TRBV5-1	TGCGCCAGCAGTACCCCGACAGGGAACACCGGGGAGCTGTTTTTT	CASSTPTGNTGELFF
.	.	TRBJ2-1	TRBV18	TGTGCCAGCTCACAAGTCGATGGGGGAAACAATGAGCAGTTCTTC	CASSQVDGGNNEQFF
TRBD2	.	TRBJ2-3	TRBV7-2	TGTGCCAGCAGCCCTATGCCGATCGGGACTACAAGCACAGATACGCAGTATTTT	CASSPMPIGTTSTDTQYF
.	.	TRBJ1-2	TRBV11-2	TGTGCCCCAGCCAAGACAGCCTTC	CAPAKTAF
.	few	TRBJ1-2	TRBV28	TGTGCCAGCAGTTCCTATATCCGGGACCAAGGCTACACCTTC	CASSSYIRDQGYTF
TRBD2	once	TRBJ2-3	TRBV28	TGTGCCAGCACCTCTTCGGGGGGAGGCGACACAGATACGCAGTATTTT	CASTSSGGGDTDTQYF
.	.	TRBJ2-2	TRBV29-1	TGCAGCGTTTCGCAGGCCCCTGCCACCGGGGAGCTGTTTTTT	CSVSQAPATGELFF
.	.	TRBJ2-7	TRBV7-2	TGTGCCAGCAGCTCAGCCTACGAGCAGTACTTC	CASSSAYEQYF
.	.	TRBJ2-3	TRBV5-6	TGTGCCAGCAGCTTGCGGGGGAATACGCAGTATTTT	CASSLRGNTQYF
.	.	TRBJ2-7	TRBV2	TGTGCCAGCAGAGCCGGGACTTTTAACGAGCAGTACTTC	CASRAGTFNEQYF
.	.	TRBJ2-7	TRBV6-5	TGTGCCAGCAGGGGTCGGGCCCCCAACGAGCAGTACTTC	CASRGRAPNEQYF
.	.	TRBJ2-7	TRBV5-1	TGCGCCAGCAGCCCCTCGAGCGGAATCTCCTACGAGCAGTACTTC	CASSPSSGISYEQYF
.	few	TRBJ2-5	TRBV27	TGTGCCAGCAGTTTCTCCTCGGGGGAGACCCAGTACTTC	CASSFSSGETQYF
TRBD2	.	TRBJ2-7	TRBV27	TGTGCCAGCAGTTTACCCGGACGGGAGGGCCCCTACGAGCAGTACTTC	CASSLPGREGPYEQYF
.	.	TRBJ2-1	TRBV5-5	TGTGCCAGCAGCAATGGAAGTGTCAATGAGCAGTTCTTC	CASSNGSVNEQFF
TRBD2	.	TRBJ2-2	TRBV30	TGTGCCTGGAGTGGAAGAGCGGGAGTTACCACCGGGGAGCTGTTTTTT	CAWSGRAGVTTGELFF
.	.	TRBJ2-7	TRBV6-5	TGTGCCAGCAGTTACTCAGGCCAGGGCCTACAGTACTTC	CASSYSGQGLQYF
TRBD2	.	TRBJ2-1	TRBV10-3	TGTGCCATTTCTCAGAGCGGGAGCTACAATGAGCAGTTCTTC	CAISQSGSYNEQFF
TRBD1	.	TRBJ2-2	TRBV9	TGTGCCAGCAGCGCCGCCGACAGGGGGCGATTTACCGGGGAGCTGTTTTTT	CASSAADRGRFTGELFF
TRBD1	.	TRBJ1-2	TRBV2	TGTGCCAGCAGTGACCCGGGACAGGGATACGGCTACACCTTC	CASSDPGQGYGYTF
TRBD1	.	TRBJ1-5	TRBV7-9	TGTGCCAGCAGCGTCGGGACAGGGAACTATGAGCCCCAGCATTTT	CASSVGTGNYEPQHF
.	.	TRBJ1-5	TRBV9	TGTGCCAGCAGCGTACACCTTAAGCGTCGCAATCAGCCCCAGCATTTT	CASSVHLKRRNQPQHF
TRBD1	.	TRBJ1-5	TRBV18	TGTGCCAGCTCGCCGGACAGGGCCAATCAGCCCCAGCATTTT	CASSPDRANQPQHF
.	few	TRBJ1-2	TRBV7-9	TGTGCCAGCAGCTTCCGGCTGAGTGGCTACACCTTC	CASSFRLSGYTF
.	.	TRBJ1-3	TRBV7-9	TGTGCCAGCAGCTCCAGGGGAAATGGAAACACCATATATTTT	CASSSRGNGNTIYF
.	.	TRBJ2-7	TRBV7-6	TGTGCCAGCAGCTTAGTACAAAGTCGGGGGCTGATCTCCTACGAGCAGTACTTC	CASSLVQSRGLISYEQYF
.	.	TRBJ1-5	TRBV2	TGTGCCAGCAGTCCGGTGGGGGGCTGGGGCAATCAGCCCCAGCATTTT	CASSPVGGWGNQPQHF
TRBD1	.	TRBJ2-7	TRBV29-1	TGCAGCGTCTCTTCCGGGACAGGGCCCTACGAGCAGTACTTC	CSVSSGTGPYEQYF
.	.	TRBJ1-2	TRBV25-1	TGTGCCAGCAGTGAATTCCCCCGGGGCTACACCTTC	CASSEFPRGYTF
.	.	TRBJ1-5	TRBV2	TGTGCCAGCAGTCTTTATAGCAATCAGCCCCAGCATTTT	CASSLYSNQPQHF
.	.	TRBJ2-7	TRBV28	TGTGCCAGCAGTCGATACTACGAGCAGTACTTC	CASSRYYEQYF
TRBD2	.	TRBJ2-7	TRBV18	TGTGCCAGCTCAATCAAGACTAGCGGCCCCTACGAGCAGTACTTC	CASSIKTSGPYEQYF
TRBD2	.	TRBJ2-2	TRBV29-1	TGCAGCGGGAGGGAGGGAGCCGGGGAGCTGTTTTTT	CSGREGAGELFF
.	.	TRBJ2-1	TRBV7-9	TGTGCCAGCACCCTACAGGGCTATGAGCAGTTCTTC	CASTLQGYEQFF
TRBD1	.	TRBJ2-7	TRBV29-1	TGCAGCGTCAAAAAGACAGGGGGCTGGGACGAGCAGTACTTC	CSVKKTGGWDEQYF
.	.	TRBJ2-7	TRBV5-1	TGCGCCAGCAGCTTGGCCTTAGTGGGGGGGCGACCCTACGAGCAGTACTTC	CASSLALVGGRPYEQYF
TRBD1	.	TRBJ1-1	TRBV6-1	TGTGCCAGCAGTGACTTACAGGGGATGAACACTGAAGCTTTCTTT	CASSDLQGMNTEAFF
.	.	TRBJ1-4	TRBV28	TGTGCCAGCAGTTTATTATCAGAAAAACTGTTTTTT	CASSLLSEKLFF
TRBD1	.	TRBJ2-3	TRBV7-9	TGTGCCAGCAGCTCGAGACAGGGAAGCACAGATACGCAGTATTTT	CASSSRQGSTDTQYF